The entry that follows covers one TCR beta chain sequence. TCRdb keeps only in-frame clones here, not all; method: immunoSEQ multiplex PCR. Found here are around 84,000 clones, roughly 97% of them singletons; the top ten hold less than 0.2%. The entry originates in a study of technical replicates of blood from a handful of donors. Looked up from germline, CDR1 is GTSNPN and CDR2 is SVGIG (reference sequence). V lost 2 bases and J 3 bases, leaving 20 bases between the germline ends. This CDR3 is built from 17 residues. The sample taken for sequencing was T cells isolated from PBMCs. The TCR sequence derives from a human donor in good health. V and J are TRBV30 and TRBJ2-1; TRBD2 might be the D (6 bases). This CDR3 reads CAWSRAGQKGIYNEQFF. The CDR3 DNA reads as TGTGCCTGGAGTCGGGCGGGGCAGAAGGGGATCTACAATGAGCAGTTCTTC.